This is a list of T cell receptor beta chains from one sample in a study of PD-1 blockade in classical Hodgkin lymphoma. Sequencing used immunoSEQ multiplex PCR; TCRdb keeps in-frame clones, though not all of them. This sample carries about 17,000 clones, less than 70% of them seen once, and the ten largest clones take 7.8%. The material was peripheral blood mononuclear cells (PBMCs), obtained before the fourth cycle of nivolumab. The receptors come from a human donor with classical Hodgkin lymphoma. Each CDR3 is given with its conserved first and last residue. The D gene is left open where the match is weak.

CDR3 length,D gene,V gene,CDR3 protein
13,-,TRBV5-4,CATRGVANTEAFF
13,-,TRBV6-5,CASRWGHNTEAFF
17,-,TRBV4-2,CASSPAAGAGGNQPQHF
14,-,TRBV10-3,CAISDSPPQETQYF
14,-,TRBV6-5,CASSYLSGQETQYF
15,TRBD2,TRBV2,CASSELPLAGETQYF
14,TRBD1,TRBV27,CASSFYPGGTEAFF
18,TRBD2,TRBV2,CASRAGLAGGPTYNEQFF
16,-,TRBV11-2,CASSPPGWAGVYEQYF
15,-,TRBV5-1,CASSLDEGKRYEQYF
15,-,TRBV11-2,CASSLGSGGAYEQYF
13,-,TRBV10-3,CAISEHRGTEAFF
16,TRBD2,TRBV11-2,CASSPSGRAGTGELFF
13,-,TRBV27,CASSPGTWREQYF
15,-,TRBV25-1,CASSEWTSTNEKLFF
14,TRBD1,TRBV19,CASSIGQGSYEQYF
14,-,TRBV27,CASRPLRPNTEAFF
15,TRBD1,TRBV28,CASSSGTGGVDEQFF
14,-,TRBV30,CAWSVLEVGYEQYF
16,TRBD2,TRBV9,CASSLYISGKVDEQFF
13,-,TRBV7-3,CASSLARSSEQYF
16,-,TRBV5-1,CASQVGGGPNTGELFF
14,TRBD1,TRBV6-5,CASSYSDRGQRQYF
14,-,TRBV10-3,CAISDSGALDEQFF
15,-,TRBV6-6,CASSSGRSVVDEAFF
13,TRBD1,TRBV6-5,CASSYSQGGKLFF
15,TRBD2,TRBV5-1,CASSFFRGRGYEQYF
13,-,TRBV6-1,CASSEVRVTEAFF
15,TRBD1,TRBV18,CASSPTGTEGETQYF
15,-,TRBV5-1,CASSLEWEGNTEAFF
14,-,TRBV27,CASRIVLSTDTQYF
17,-,TRBV28,CASSLGVGGSSYNEQFF
14,TRBD1,TRBV27,CASSLDRAGTEAFF
18,TRBD2,TRBV6-4,CASSDSGVRLAGKCEQFF
13,-,TRBV6-1,CASSEDGNQPQHF
18,TRBD2,TRBV19,CASSISLAGDALFNEQFF
16,-,TRBV5-1,CASSLGASSSTDTQYF
12,-,TRBV28,CASSLVGGELFF
15,TRBD2,TRBV28,CASSLGRESRNEQYF
14,TRBD1,TRBV27,CASRPGQGAVGYTF
14,-,TRBV9,CASSVAGGNNEQFF
14,-,TRBV10-3,CAIRPGQGVETQYF
16,-,TRBV9,CASSDGLTGRTDTQYF
14,TRBD2,TRBV5-4,CASSLSAGGDTQYF
11,-,TRBV18,CASSIGPEAFF
14,-,TRBV9,CASSASGSTGELFF
15,-,TRBV21-1,CASSKEQGANYGYTF
15,-,TRBV2,CASSEGTVSNQPQHF
16,TRBD1,TRBV5-1,CASSSQGQGKGTEAFF
14,TRBD1,TRBV6-5,CASSWGQGPYEQYF